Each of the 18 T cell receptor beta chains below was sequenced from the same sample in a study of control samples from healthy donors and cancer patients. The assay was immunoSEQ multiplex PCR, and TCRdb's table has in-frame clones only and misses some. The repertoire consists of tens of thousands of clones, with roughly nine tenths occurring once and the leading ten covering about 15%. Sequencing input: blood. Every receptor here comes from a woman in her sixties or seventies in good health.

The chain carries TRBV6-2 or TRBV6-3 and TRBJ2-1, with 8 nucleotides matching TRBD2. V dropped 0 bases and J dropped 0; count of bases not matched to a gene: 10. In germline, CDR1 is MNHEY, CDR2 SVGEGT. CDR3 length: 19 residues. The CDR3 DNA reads TGTGCCAGCAGTTACTCAGGCCTAGCGGGCCAGAGCTCCTACAATGAGCAGTTCTTC. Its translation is CASSYSGLAGQSSYNEQFF.

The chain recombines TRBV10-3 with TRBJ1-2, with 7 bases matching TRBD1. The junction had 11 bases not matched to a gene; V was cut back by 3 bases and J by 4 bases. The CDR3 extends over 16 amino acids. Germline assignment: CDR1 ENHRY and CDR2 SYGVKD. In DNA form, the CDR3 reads TGTGCCATCAGTGATACCCGGGACAGCCCCGGCTATGGCTACACCTTC. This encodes CAISDTRDSPGYGYTF.

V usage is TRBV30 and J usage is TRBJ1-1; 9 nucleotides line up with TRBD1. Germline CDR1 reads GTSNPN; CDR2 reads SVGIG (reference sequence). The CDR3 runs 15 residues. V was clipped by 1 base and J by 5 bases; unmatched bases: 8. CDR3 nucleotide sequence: TGTGCCTGGAGTGAACCCGAGACAGGGGGAACTGAAGCTTTCTTT. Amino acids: CAWSEPETGGTEAFF.

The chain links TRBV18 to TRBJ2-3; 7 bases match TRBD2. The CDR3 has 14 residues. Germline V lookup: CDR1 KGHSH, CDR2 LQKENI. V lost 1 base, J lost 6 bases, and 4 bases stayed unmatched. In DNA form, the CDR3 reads TGTGCCAGCTCACCACGGAGCGGGACCGATACGCAGTATTTT. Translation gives CASSPRSGTDTQYF.

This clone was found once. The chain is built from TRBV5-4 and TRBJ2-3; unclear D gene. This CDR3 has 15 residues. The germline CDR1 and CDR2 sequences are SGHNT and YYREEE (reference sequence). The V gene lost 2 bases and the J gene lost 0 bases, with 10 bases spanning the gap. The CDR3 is CASSFGVPSTDTQYF. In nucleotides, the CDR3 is TGTGCCAGCAGCTTTGGAGTACCGAGCACAGATACGCAGTATTTT.

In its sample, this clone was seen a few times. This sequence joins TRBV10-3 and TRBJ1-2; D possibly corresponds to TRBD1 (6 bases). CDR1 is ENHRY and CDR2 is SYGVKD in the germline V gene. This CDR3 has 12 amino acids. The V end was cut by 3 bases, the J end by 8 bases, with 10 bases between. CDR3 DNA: TGTGCCATCAGTGACAGGGGAGAAGGCTACACCTTC. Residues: CAISDRGEGYTF.

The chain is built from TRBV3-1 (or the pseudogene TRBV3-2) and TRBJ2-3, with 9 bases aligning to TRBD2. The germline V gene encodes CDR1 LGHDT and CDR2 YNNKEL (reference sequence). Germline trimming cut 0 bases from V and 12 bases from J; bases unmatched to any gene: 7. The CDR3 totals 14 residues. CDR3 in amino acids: CASSQDRSGGPQYF. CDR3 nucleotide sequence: TGTGCCAGCAGCCAAGATCGTAGCGGGGGTCCACAGTATTTT.

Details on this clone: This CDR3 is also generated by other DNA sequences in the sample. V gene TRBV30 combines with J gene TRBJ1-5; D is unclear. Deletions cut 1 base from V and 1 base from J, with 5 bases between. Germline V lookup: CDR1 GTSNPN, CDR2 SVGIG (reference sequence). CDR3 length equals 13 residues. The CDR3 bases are TGTGCCTGGAGTGGGGGAAGCAATCAGCCCCAGCATTTT. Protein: CAWSGGSNQPQHF.

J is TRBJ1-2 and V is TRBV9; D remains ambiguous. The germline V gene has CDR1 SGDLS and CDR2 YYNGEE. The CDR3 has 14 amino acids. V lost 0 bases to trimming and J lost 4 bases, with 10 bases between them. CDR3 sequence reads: CASSVAGSSYGYTF. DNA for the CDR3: TGTGCCAGCAGCGTAGCAGGCAGTAGCTATGGCTACACCTTC. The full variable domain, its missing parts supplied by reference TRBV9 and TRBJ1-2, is DSGVTQTPKHLITATGQRVTLRCSPRSGDLSVYWYQQSLDQGLQFLIQYYNGEERAKGNILERFSAQQFPDLHSELNLSSLELGDSALYFCASSVAGSSYGYTFGSGTRLTVV.

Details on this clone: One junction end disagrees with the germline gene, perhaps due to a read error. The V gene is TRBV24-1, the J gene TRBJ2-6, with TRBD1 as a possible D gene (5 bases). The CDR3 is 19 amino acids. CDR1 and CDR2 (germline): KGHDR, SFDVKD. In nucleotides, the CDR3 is TGTGCCACCAGTGACTATCCGGGTCCTACGATCTCTGGGGCCAACGTCCCGACTTTC. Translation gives CATSDYPGPTISGANVPTF.

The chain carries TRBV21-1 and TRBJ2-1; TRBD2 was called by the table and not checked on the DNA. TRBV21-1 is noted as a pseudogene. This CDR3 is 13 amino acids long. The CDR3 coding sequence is TGTGCCAGCAGCAAAAAGGCTGGCCAGCGCGGCCTCTTC. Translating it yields CASSKKAGQRGLF.

The CDR3 reads CASSLAYGADTQYF. For the CDR3, the DNA is TGTGCCAGCAGCTTAGCGTATGGAGCGGATACGCAGTATTTT. The V and J genes are TRBV7-6 and TRBJ2-3; D is unresolved. Per germline, CDR1 SGHVS and CDR2 FNYEAQ. The CDR3 sequence is 14 residues long. V lost 0 bases and J lost 6, with 10 bases in between.

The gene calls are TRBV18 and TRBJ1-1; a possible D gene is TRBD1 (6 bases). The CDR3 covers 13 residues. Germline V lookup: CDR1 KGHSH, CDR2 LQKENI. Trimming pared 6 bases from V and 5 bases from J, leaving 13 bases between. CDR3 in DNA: TGTGCCAGCTCGCGCACAGGGTTAACTGAAGCTTTCTTT. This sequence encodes CASSRTGLTEAFF.

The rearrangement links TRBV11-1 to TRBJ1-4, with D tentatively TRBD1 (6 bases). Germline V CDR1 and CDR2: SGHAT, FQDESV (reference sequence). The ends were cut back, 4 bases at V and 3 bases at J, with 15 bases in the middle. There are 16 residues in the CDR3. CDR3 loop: CASSSLPRGANEKLFF. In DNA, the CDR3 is TGTGCCAGCAGCTCCTTACCCAGGGGTGCTAATGAAAAACTGTTTTTT.

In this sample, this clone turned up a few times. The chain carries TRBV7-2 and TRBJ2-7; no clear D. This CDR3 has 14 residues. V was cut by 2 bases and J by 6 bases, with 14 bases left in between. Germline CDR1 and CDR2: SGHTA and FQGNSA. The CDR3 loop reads CASSLQHPGPEQYF. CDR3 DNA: TGTGCCAGCAGCTTACAACATCCCGGGCCCGAGCAGTACTTC.

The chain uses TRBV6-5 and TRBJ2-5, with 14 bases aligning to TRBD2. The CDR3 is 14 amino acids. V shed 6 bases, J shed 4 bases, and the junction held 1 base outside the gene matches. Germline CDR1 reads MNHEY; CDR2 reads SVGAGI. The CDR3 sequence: CASRGTSGRETQYF. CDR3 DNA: TGTGCCAGCAGGGGGACTAGCGGGAGAGAGACCCAGTACTTC.

The CDR3 loop reads CASSLDSHNQPQHF. The CDR3 nucleotides read TGTGCCAGCAGCTTAGACAGTCACAATCAGCCCCAGCATTTT. The chain combines TRBV7-8 with TRBJ1-5; D is uncertain. This CDR3 has 14 amino acids. Looked up from germline, CDR1 is SGHVS and CDR2 is FQNEAQ. V was cut by 1 base and J by 3 bases, with 7 bases left in between.

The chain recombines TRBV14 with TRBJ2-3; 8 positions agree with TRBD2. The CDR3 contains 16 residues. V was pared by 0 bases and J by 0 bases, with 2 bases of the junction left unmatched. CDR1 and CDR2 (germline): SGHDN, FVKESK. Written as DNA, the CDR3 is TGTGCCAGCAGCCAAGAAGCGGGGGCCAGCACAGATACGCAGTATTTT. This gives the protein CASSQEAGASTDTQYF. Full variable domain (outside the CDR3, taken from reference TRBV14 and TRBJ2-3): EAGVTQFPSHSVIEKGQTVTLRCDPISGHDNLYWYRRVMGKEIKFLLHFVKESKQDESGMPNNRFLAERTGGTYSTLKVQPAELEDSGVYFCASSQEAGASTDTQYFGPGTRLTVL.